Listed below are T cell receptor beta chains from one sample, sequenced in a study of blood T cell repertoires in COVID-19. Repertoires were generated with immunoSEQ multiplex PCR, while TCRdb's copy carries only in-frame clones and drops some. There are 280,000 or so clones in the sample; 85% to 90% occur only once, and roughly 2.9% lies in the top ten. Sequencing used PBMCs or T cells enriched from blood (not recorded which). The receptors shown here come from a woman in her forties or fifties who had been exposed to COVID-19. Each CDR3 is given with its conserved first and last residue. The D gene is left open where the match is weak. Clone size is stated in some rows and not others, as once, few, many or a class when expanded.

J	size	D	length	V	CDR3	DNA
TRBJ1-2	few	-	11	TRBV28	CASTVSGGYTF	TGTGCCAGCACGGTCTCAGGGGGCTACACCTTC
TRBJ2-2	-	-	14	TRBV28	CASRIRDGTGELFF	TGTGCCAGCAGGATCAGGGATGGAACCGGGGAGCTGTTTTTT
TRBJ1-2	-	TRBD1	14	TRBV6-5	CASKTGRTNYGYTF	TGTGCCAGCAAGACAGGGCGAACTAACTATGGCTACACCTTC
TRBJ2-1	-	TRBD2	18	TRBV28	CASSLPVGSGVNYNEQFF	TGTGCCAGCAGTTTGCCCGTGGGTAGCGGGGTTAACTACAATGAGCAGTTCTTC
TRBJ1-6	few	TRBD1	16	TRBV5-1	CASSFEGAGSNSPLHF	TGCGCCAGCAGCTTCGAGGGGGCAGGGAGTAATTCACCCCTCCACTTT
TRBJ2-6	-	TRBD1	18	TRBV3-1/TRBV3-2	CASSRDRGAISGANVLTF	TGTGCCAGCAGCCGAGACAGGGGTGCCATCTCTGGGGCCAACGTCCTGACTTTC
TRBJ2-6	-	-	16	TRBV2	CASTDGGITGANVLTF	TGTGCCAGCACGGACGGGGGTATAACTGGGGCCAACGTCCTGACTTTC
TRBJ1-2	once	-	17	TRBV3-1/TRBV3-2	CASSQDARTGGNYGYTF	TGTGCCAGCAGCCAAGACGCGCGGACCGGGGGAAACTATGGCTACACCTTC
TRBJ1-1	-	-	15	TRBV21-1	CAREFDRGKFTEAFF	TGTGCCAGGGAGTTCGACAGGGGAAAATTCACTGAAGCTTTCTTT
TRBJ1-3	-	-	14	TRBV3-1/TRBV3-2	CASSYTGTGNTIYF	TGTGCCAGCAGCTATACAGGGACTGGAAACACCATATATTTT
TRBJ1-5	once	-	16	TRBV20-1	CSASRNLIDRDQPQHF	TGCAGTGCTAGTCGTAACCTGATAGACCGGGATCAGCCCCAGCATTTT
TRBJ1-5	few	-	15	TRBV4-1	CASSQDGQKNQPQHF	TGCGCCAGCAGCCAAGATGGACAGAAGAATCAGCCCCAGCATTTT
TRBJ2-1	-	-	15	TRBV6-5	CASEGPGHLYNEQFF	TGTGCCAGCGAGGGGCCGGGACACCTTTACAATGAGCAGTTCTTC
TRBJ1-2	-	-	14	TRBV28	CASSTGTGSDGYTF	TGTGCCAGCAGTACGGGAACAGGGTCTGATGGCTACACCTTC
TRBJ1-1	-	-	14	TRBV30	CAYIPARANTEAFF	TGTGCCTATATACCGGCCAGGGCAAACACTGAAGCTTTCTTT
TRBJ1-1	-	-	15	TRBV30	CAWIYREPINTEAFF	TGTGCCTGGATTTACCGGGAGCCGATAAACACTGAAGCTTTCTTT
TRBJ2-3	-	TRBD2	14	TRBV10-2	CASREAGGTDTQYF	TGCGCCAGTAGAGAAGCGGGGGGCACAGATACGCAGTATTTT
TRBJ1-2	-	TRBD1	15	TRBV14	CASSQRQGAYYGYTF	TGTGCCAGCAGCCAACGGCAGGGGGCTTACTATGGCTACACCTTC
TRBJ2-2	few	TRBD1	15	TRBV6-1	CASSERTGGTGELFF	TGTGCCAGCAGTGAAAGGACAGGGGGGACCGGGGAGCTGTTTTTT
TRBJ2-1	-	-	14	TRBV29-1	CSVSPVISLYEQFF	TGCAGCGTTTCTCCAGTAATCTCTTTGTATGAGCAGTTCTTC
TRBJ1-5	-	TRBD1	16	TRBV5-1	CASSAGTGGSNQPQHF	TGCGCCAGCAGCGCGGGGACAGGGGGTAGCAATCAGCCCCAGCATTTT
TRBJ2-1	-	TRBD1	12	TRBV29-1	CSVRDSYNEQFF	TGCAGCGTTCGGGACAGCTACAATGAGCAGTTCTTC
TRBJ2-4	-	TRBD1	14	TRBV5-4	CASSLGQGGNIQYF	TGTGCCAGCAGCTTGGGACAGGGTGGGAACATTCAGTACTTC
TRBJ1-4	-	-	15	TRBV11-2	CASSLSLQPNEKLFF	TGTGCCAGCAGCTTAAGCTTACAGCCTAATGAAAAACTGTTTTTT
TRBJ2-2	-	TRBD2	13	TRBV6-5	CASSWTSPGELFF	TGTGCCAGCAGTTGGACTAGCCCCGGGGAGCTGTTTTTT
TRBJ1-5	-	-	17	TRBV15	CATSKILPNYSNQPQHF	TGTGCCACCAGCAAGATACTACCTAATTATAGCAATCAGCCCCAGCATTTT
TRBJ1-3	-	-	14	TRBV6-5	CASSYRGSGNTIYF	TGTGCCAGCAGTTACAGGGGTTCTGGAAACACCATATATTTT
TRBJ2-4	-	-	17	TRBV4-1	CASSRKTGGRGEDIQYF	TGCGCCAGCAGCCGTAAGACAGGAGGAAGGGGCGAGGACATTCAGTACTTC
TRBJ1-5	-	TRBD1	15	TRBV28	CASSLGQGVTQPQHF	TGTGCCAGCAGTTTAGGACAGGGGGTAACTCAGCCCCAGCATTTT
TRBJ2-7	few	TRBD1	13	TRBV24-1	CATNGQGFYEQYF	TGTGCCACCAATGGACAGGGTTTCTACGAGCAGTACTTC
TRBJ2-7	-	TRBD1	14	TRBV15	CATSRDRGPYEQYF	TGTGCCACGTCCCGGGACAGGGGGCCCTACGAGCAGTACTTC
TRBJ1-1	-	-	15	TRBV7-9	CASSNLLGENTEAFF	TGTGCCAGCAGCAACCTCCTCGGGGAGAACACTGAAGCTTTCTTT
TRBJ1-1	few	-	14	TRBV12-2	CASRFVRRKAEAFF	TGTGCAAGTCGCTTCGTGAGGCGGAAGGCTGAAGCTTTCTTT
TRBJ1-4	-	-	13	TRBV10-3	CATTTGYNEKLFF	TGTGCCACTACGACAGGCTATAATGAAAAACTGTTTTTT
TRBJ2-2	many	TRBD2	18	TRBV27	CASSLLHLAGGDTGELFF	TGTGCCAGCAGTTTACTCCATCTAGCGGGGGGAGACACCGGGGAGCTGTTTTTT
TRBJ2-3	few	TRBD1	14	TRBV11-2	CASRDRGSTDTQYF	TGTGCCAGCAGGGACAGGGGGTCCACAGATACGCAGTATTTT
TRBJ2-5	-	TRBD2	16	TRBV3-1/TRBV3-2	CASSQDWAGGQETQYF	TGTGCCAGCAGCCAAGACTGGGCGGGGGGGCAAGAGACCCAGTACTTC
TRBJ1-1	-	TRBD1	13	TRBV18	CASSGDRGETAFF	TGTGCCAGCTCAGGGGACAGGGGGGAGACGGCTTTCTTT
TRBJ2-7	-	TRBD1	14	TRBV5-6	CASSHGQGTYEQYF	TGTGCCAGCAGCCACGGACAGGGTACCTACGAGCAGTACTTC
TRBJ2-7	-	-	14	TRBV5-5	CASSPGVDHYEQYF	TGTGCCAGCAGCCCAGGGGTAGACCACTACGAGCAGTACTTC
TRBJ1-5	-	-	16	TRBV5-1	CASSSGGPSSNQPQHF	TGCGCCAGCAGCTCTGGAGGACCGTCTAGCAATCAGCCCCAGCATTTT
TRBJ1-5	-	-	13	TRBV6-1	CASSEARDQPQHF	TGTGCCAGCAGTGAAGCGCGGGATCAGCCCCAGCATTTT
TRBJ2-1	-	-	12	TRBV5-1	CASSLDLYEQFF	TGCGCCAGCAGCTTGGATTTATATGAGCAGTTCTTC
TRBJ1-1	-	-	12	TRBV27	CASRGGNTEAFF	TGTGCCAGTAGGGGCGGGAACACTGAAGCTTTCTTT
TRBJ2-7	-	-	15	TRBV9	CASSVDGGRRDEQYF	TGTGCCAGCAGCGTAGACGGGGGGCGGCGGGACGAGCAGTACTTC
TRBJ1-5	-	-	14	TRBV30	CAWSVGAVYQPQHF	TGTGCCTGGAGTGTTGGGGCAGTGTATCAGCCCCAGCATTTT